This entry features one T cell receptor beta chain sequence. The sample holds many counts of this clone. It has no known antigen specificity. No base quality information exists; no much larger clone differs at one position. None of the patients had been given any treatment before thyroid surgery. Patient clinical samples collected from about 2011 to 2019 were retrospectively analysed using T-cell receptor beta sequencing. Trimmed from V: 2 bases; trimmed from J: 0 bases; junction bases lacking a gene match: 8. The CDR3 holds 16 amino acids from the cysteine to the phenylalanine. CDR3 DNA is the only sequence kept; it has 48 bases, read in frame from the first base. The germline V gene (reference sequence) sets CDR1 to GTSNPN and CDR2 to SVGIG. Library construction relied on PCR. The data were produced on an Illumina HiSeq 4000. The TCR beta-chain CDR3 region of each patient was profiled by high-throughput sequencing. Per the authors' processing: The researchers built a classifier to tell apart papillary thyroid cancer patients with distant metastasis, based on CDR3 differences among clinicopathological groups. The Shannon index was used to measure repertoire diversity, and the Morisita-Horn index was used to measure how similar tumor and blood repertoires were. TCRdb redid the processing of the public reads, applying fastp at Q25 and MiXCR, and retained in-frame beta chains. The authors' filters were not applied to this entry. The sample contains 70,000 or so clones, 11% to 15% of them found a single time. The ten largest clonotypes hold around 7% of the sample.

This sample was taken from a study of metastatic and nonmetastatic thyroid tumors (TCRdb year 2020). A note on the overall study: Repertoires were compared across peripheral blood and tumor or nodule tissue samples from malignant and benign thyroid patients.

General conclusions and limits of the study: In both blood and tumor samples, TCR beta diversity was reported to be significantly higher in malignant tumors than in benign nodules.

The sequence was obtained from a male donor with papillary thyroid cancer or a benign thyroid nodule (not recorded which). Some clones in this sample may be carry-over from other donors' samples. The chain is made from TRBV30 and TRBJ2-3; the central 7 bases match TRBD2. The sample was blood. The CDR3 corresponds to CAWSLPWGGSTDTQYF. The DNA sequence is given as TGTGCCTGGAGTCTCCCGTGGGGAGGGAGCACAGATACGCAGTATTTT.